This entry is about one TCR beta chain. The data were obtained in a study of blood T cell repertoires in COVID-19. Overall study: Samples of COVID-19 (acute and convalescent) were obtained from the United States, Italy and Spain. T cells, B-cell-depleted T cells, or PBMCs provided the cDNA or gDNA that served as material.

Trimming pared 1 base from V and 4 bases from J, leaving 9 bases between. Germline V lookup: CDR1 SGDLS, CDR2 YYNGEE. The length of the CDR3 is 14 residues. Under the authors' procedure: Cell counts per sample came from amplifying reference gene primers. Some clones are missing from TCRdb's copy, which holds only in-frame ones; the method was immunoSEQ multiplex PCR. The V and J calls and clone size come from that table; D and trimming were worked out from the DNA. Of 140,000 to 150,000 clones in the sample, 70% to 90% were seen once. What was sequenced was peripheral blood. The rearrangement links TRBV9 to TRBJ2-1; a possible D gene is TRBD1 (5 bases). The receptor was isolated from a woman aged 40-49 years with active or convalescent COVID-19. The CDR3, as DNA: TGTGCCAGCAGCGTAAGGGGTGGGTACAATGAGCAGTTCTTC. It is translated as CASSVRGGYNEQFF.